This T cell receptor (beta chain) emerged from a study of cytomegalovirus exposure and HLA in healthy donors. Primers: 60 Vbeta forward and 13 Jbeta reverse. The protocol was immunoSEQ multiplex PCR, while the TCRdb copy is restricted to in-frame clones and leaves out a portion. The sample gives under 200,000 clones, around two thirds of which show up once; 1.3% to 1.5% is in the top ten. CDR1 and CDR2 (germline): SNHLY, FYNNEI. V lost 10 bases, J lost 5 bases, and 27 bases lay in between. The CDR3 is made up of 16 amino acids. The gene calls are TRBV2 and TRBJ2-7, with D perhaps TRBD1 (6 bases). The sequence came from a man in his forties or fifties in good health and CMV-seronegative. The source material was PBMCs. As DNA, the CDR3 is TGTGCCACCTCCCCCCCCTTGGGCAGGGACAAAGACGAGCAGTACTTC. Encoded protein: CATSPPLGRDKDEQYF.